The 31 T cell receptor beta chains in this list originate from one sample, sequenced in a study of PD-1 blockade in mismatch repair-deficient tumors listed by TCRdb under 2017. Libraries were constructed by the immunoSEQ multiplex PCR assay. TCRdb obtained this table from immuneACCESS and retained in-frame rearrangements with V and J assigned. These tables miss some clones; where compared with another copy, unresolved V genes account for less than half of the shortfall, and the remainder is unexplained. For this sample the table gives over 100,000 clones, of which about three quarters were detected only once. The ten largest clonotypes hold 4% to 5% of the sample. The source material was peripheral blood, sampled 60 weeks after starting pembrolizumab. These receptors were taken from an adult with mismatch repair-deficient cancer.

This clone has more than one count but fewer than ten. This chain joins TRBV25-1 and TRBJ1-2, with D possibly being TRBD1 (6 bases). Germline CDR1 MGHDK, CDR2 SYGVNS. The V end was cut by 5 bases, the J end by 10 bases, with 17 bases between. The CDR3 extends over 13 amino acids. The CDR3 here is CASSIRDIKDYTF. CDR3 DNA sequence: TGTGCCAGCAGTATCCGGGACATCAAGGACTACACCTTC.

The CDR3 spells CASSLVGTGVSGANVLTF. The DNA for the CDR3 is TGTGCCAGCAGCTTAGTCGGGACAGGGGTATCTGGGGCCAACGTCCTGACTTTC. The gene calls are TRBV7-6 and TRBJ2-6, with 10 bases that match TRBD1. CDR3 size: 18 residues. The germline V gene has CDR1 SGHVS and CDR2 FNYEAQ. Trimming cost V 1 base and J 1 base; bases outside gene matches: 4. Full variable domain (outside the CDR3, taken from reference TRBV7-6 and TRBJ2-6): GAGVSQSPRYKVTKRGQDVALRCDPISGHVSLYWYRQALGQGPEFLTYFNYEAQQDKSGLPNDRFSAERPEGSISTLTIQRTEQRDSAMYRCASSLVGTGVSGANVLTFGAGSRLTVL.

The chain has TRBV6-1 and TRBJ1-2; TRBD1 aligns across 7 bases. This CDR3 region has 16 residues. The germline V gene has CDR1 MNHNS and CDR2 SASEGT. J was trimmed by 2 bases and V by 4 bases; bases with no gene match: 10. CDR3 loop: CASSGLTPGQNYGYTF. For the CDR3, the DNA is TGTGCCAGCAGTGGGCTTACTCCGGGACAGAACTATGGCTACACCTTC.

The CDR3 bases are TGTGCCAGCCGCGGCGGCCGCCCCACCGGGGAGCTGTTTTTT. It codes for CASRGGRPTGELFF. The chain joins TRBV14 to TRBJ2-2; D not resolved. The germline V gene encodes CDR1 SGHDN and CDR2 FVKESK. The V end lost 8 bases, the J end lost 4 bases, and 14 bases lay between the germline ends. The CDR3 totals 14 residues. The whole variable domain, remainder taken from reference TRBV14 and TRBJ2-2, is EAGVTQFPSHSVIEKGQTVTLRCDPISGHDNLYWYRRVMGKEIKFLLHFVKESKQDESGMPNNRFLAERTGGTYSTLKVQPAELEDSGVYFCASRGGRPTGELFFGEGSRLTVL.

The genes are TRBV7-3 and TRBJ1-2; TRBD1 matches at 11 bases. The length of the CDR3 is 12 residues. With 6 bases clipped from V and 7 bases from J, the junction kept 1 base outside the gene matches. Germline V gene lookup returns CDR1 SGHTA and CDR2 FQGTGA. CDR3 sequence: CASRGQGVGYTF. The CDR3 DNA is TGTGCCAGCAGGGGACAGGGGGTTGGCTACACCTTC.

V and J are TRBV30 and TRBJ1-1, with unresolved D. In germline, CDR1 is GTSNPN, CDR2 SVGIG (reference sequence). V dropped 2 bases and J dropped 5 bases, with 6 bases sitting between them. The length of the CDR3 is 11 residues. CDR3 region: CAWSLQTEAFF. Written as DNA, the CDR3 is TGTGCCTGGAGTTTGCAGACTGAAGCTTTCTTT.

The J gene is TRBJ1-5, the V gene TRBV7-2; TRBD1 agrees at 7 bases. This CDR3 has 16 residues. Looked up from germline, CDR1 is SGHTA and CDR2 is FQGNSA. The junction had 8 bases not matched to a gene; V was cut back by 3 bases and J by 3 bases. CDR3 sequence (DNA): TGTGCCAGCAGCTTGGGGCAGGGGGGGATCAATCAGCCCCAGCATTTT. Translation gives CASSLGQGGINQPQHF.

J is TRBJ1-4 and V is TRBV11-3; no reliable D call. The germline CDR1 and CDR2 sequences are SGHNT and YENEEA. The CDR3 spans 15 residues. V was cut by 5 bases and J by 8 bases, with 18 bases left in between. CDR3 coding DNA: TGTGCCAGCAGCAGATCCGGGAAGAGTGGGGAAAAACTGTTTTTT. Its protein is CASSRSGKSGEKLFF.

The chain recombines TRBV11-3 with TRBJ1-4, with no clear D. CDR3 size: 12 residues. The germline CDR1 and CDR2 sequences are SGHNT and YENEEA. V lost 5 bases and J lost 7, with 8 bases in between. The CDR3 protein is CASSQTVEKLFF. In nucleotides, the CDR3 is TGTGCCAGCAGCCAAACCGTTGAAAAACTGTTTTTT.

The chain has TRBV9 and TRBJ2-5; D is tentatively TRBD1 or TRBD2 (6 bases each). CDR3 length: 15 amino acids. V was trimmed by 7 bases and J by 5 bases, leaving 21 bases between them. CDR1 and CDR2 (germline): SGDLS, YYNGEE. CDR3 residues: CASQPGGVWWETQYF. The CDR3 bases are TGTGCCAGCCAACCCGGGGGCGTTTGGTGGGAGACCCAGTACTTC.

The chain joins TRBV5-1 to TRBJ2-3; no firm D call. CDR3 length equals 12 residues. Germline V gene lookup returns CDR1 SGHRS and CDR2 YFSETQ. With 3 bases removed from V and 6 bases from J, the gap between germline ends came to 8 bases. CDR3 DNA: TGCGCCAGCAGCTACCTCTCGGATACGCAGTATTTT. As protein: CASSYLSDTQYF.

This clone was counted only a few times. The V and J genes are TRBV11-3 and TRBJ1-1; weak D call: TRBD1 (6 bases). Between the trimmed V and J ends, which lost 5 bases and 6 bases, there was a span of 10 bases. CDR1 and CDR2 (germline): SGHNT, YENEEA. CDR3 length: 12 residues. The CDR3 region is CASSRGSAEAFF. The DNA of the CDR3 is TGTGCCAGCAGCAGGGGGTCGGCTGAAGCTTTCTTT. The full variable domain, completed using reference TRBV11-3 and TRBJ1-1, is EAGVVQSPRYKIIEKKQPVAFWCNPISGHNTLYWYLQNLGQGPELLIRYENEEAVDDSQLPKDRFSAERLKGVDSTLKIQPAELGDSAVYLCASSRGSAEAFFGQGTRLTVV.

This chain connects TRBV10-2 to TRBJ1-1; D possibly corresponds to TRBD1 (6 bases). Trimming cost V 7 bases and J 3 bases, with 24 bases left between them. Germline loops: CDR1 WSHSY, CDR2 SAAADI. The CDR3 sequence is 17 residues long. The CDR3 reads CASTKRGGPSGDTEAFF. The CDR3 nucleotides read TGCGCCAGCACCAAAAGGGGGGGGCCCTCCGGGGACACTGAAGCTTTCTTT.

The rearrangement links TRBV5-8 to TRBJ2-4; no firm D call. Per the germline V gene, CDR1 is SGHTS and CDR2 is YDEGEE. With 0 bases removed from V and 0 bases from J, the gap between germline ends came to 10 bases. The CDR3 extends over 16 amino acids. In nucleotides, the CDR3 is TGTGCCAGCAGCTTGGGGTCAGTACTAGCCAAAAACATTCAGTACTTC. Amino acid sequence: CASSLGSVLAKNIQYF. Based on the CDR3 plus reference TRBV5-8 and TRBJ2-4, the full variable domain is EAGVTQSPTHLIKTRGQQATLRCSPISGHTSVYWYQQALGLGLQFLLWYDEGEERNRGNFPPRFSGRQFPNYSSELNVNALELEDSALYLCASSLGSVLAKNIQYFGAGTRLSVL.

V gene TRBV27 combines with J gene TRBJ1-1; maybe TRBD1 (6 bases). The length of the CDR3 is 15 residues. Trimming cost V 6 bases and J 5 bases, with 19 bases left between them. Germline-derived CDR1 and CDR2 are MNHEY and SMNVEV (reference sequence). This CDR3 reads CASRGLGQGETEAFF. As DNA, the CDR3 is TGTGCCAGCAGAGGGTTGGGACAAGGGGAGACTGAAGCTTTCTTT.

The genes are TRBV6-6 and TRBJ2-7, with D possibly TRBD1 on 5 matching bases. From germline, CDR1 is MNHNY and CDR2 SVGAGI (reference sequence). V lost 0 bases to trimming and J lost 7 bases, with 19 bases between them. The CDR3 loop spans 16 amino acids. The CDR3 nucleotides are TGTGCCAGCAGTTACTCGAAGGGTCAAGGGGCAAGAGAGCAGTACTTC. The encoded protein is CASSYSKGQGAREQYF.

The rearrangement uses TRBV6-1 and TRBJ1-2; D gene ambiguous. V dropped 6 bases and J dropped 7 bases, with 21 bases sitting between them. Looked up from germline, CDR1 is MNHNS and CDR2 is SASEGT. CDR3 length equals 15 residues. CDR3 coding DNA: TGTGCCAGCAGAGCACCGGGAATAGCGTCGGGTGGCTACACCTTC. Encoded protein: CASRAPGIASGGYTF.

This clone has just a few counts. The gene calls are TRBV7-6 and TRBJ1-1, with D hard to call. The germline gives CDR1 SGHVS, CDR2 FNYEAQ. The CDR3 loop spans 16 amino acids. V lost 2 bases, J lost 1 base, and 14 bases lay in between. CDR3 in amino acids: CASSLQQPTRNTEAFF. The CDR3 bases are TGTGCCAGCAGCTTACAACAACCGACAAGGAACACTGAAGCTTTCTTT.

The rearrangement links TRBV10-3 to TRBJ2-1; D not resolved. Trimming pared 6 bases from V and 5 bases from J, leaving 8 bases between. The germline gives CDR1 ENHRY, CDR2 SYGVKD. CDR3 length: 12 residues. The CDR3: CAIRTPNNEQFF. For the CDR3, the DNA is TGTGCCATCAGGACTCCGAACAATGAGCAGTTCTTC.

Points on this clone: Mismatch with germline at one junction end may stem from a read error. The rearrangement links TRBV6-5 to TRBJ2-2; 10 nucleotides match TRBD2. Germline V gives CDR1 MNHEY, CDR2 SVGAGI. The length of the CDR3 is 15 residues. CDR3 nucleotide sequence: TGTGCCAGCAGTTGGACTAGCGGAAACATCGGGGAGCTGTTTTTT. Protein: CASSWTSGNIGELFF.

This clone was picked up a small number of times. The chain has TRBV2 and TRBJ2-5; unclear D gene. Germline V gene lookup returns CDR1 SNHLY and CDR2 FYNNEI. This CDR3 region has 12 residues. Trimming removed 8 bases at V and 2 bases at J, with 9 bases between. The CDR3 here is CASLEIQETQYF. The CDR3, as DNA: TGTGCCAGCCTTGAGATTCAAGAGACCCAGTACTTC.

This sequence joins TRBV2 and TRBJ2-1, with D possibly being TRBD1 (6 bases). V lost 6 bases and J lost 0, with 12 bases in between. CDR1 is SNHLY, CDR2 FYNNEI, per germline. The CDR3 is made up of 15 amino acids. The CDR3 sequence: CASRRQVSSYNEQFF. CDR3 DNA sequence: TGTGCCAGCAGGAGACAGGTGAGCTCCTACAATGAGCAGTTCTTC. Filled out from reference TRBV2 and TRBJ2-1, the complete variable domain reads EPEVTQTPSHQVTQMGQEVILRCVPISNHLYFYWYRQILGQKVEFLVSFYNNEISEKSEIFDDQFSVERPDGSNFTLKIRSTKLEDSAMYFCASRRQVSSYNEQFFGPGTRLTVL.

This chain joins TRBV21-1 and TRBJ2-2; no check of the table's D call, TRBD2, against the DNA was made. TRBV21-1 corresponds to a pseudogene. CDR3 length: 14 residues. CDR3 residues: CASLLRFYPGELFF. DNA for the CDR3: TGTGCCAGCCTTTTGCGGTTTTACCCCGGGGAGCTGTTTTTT.

The V and J genes are TRBV5-1 and TRBJ1-4; D remains ambiguous. Germline loops: CDR1 SGHRS, CDR2 YFSETQ. The CDR3 is 15 amino acids. Deletions cut 4 bases from V and 0 bases from J, with 10 bases between. CDR3 in DNA: TGCGCCAGCAGCCGGGCCGGGGCAACTAATGAAAAACTGTTTTTT. Amino acids: CASSRAGATNEKLFF.

V is TRBV6-6 and J is TRBJ1-2; a possible D gene is TRBD1 (5 bases). Germline V gene lookup returns CDR1 MNHNY and CDR2 SVGAGI (reference sequence). CDR3 length: 13 residues. The V gene lost 6 bases and the J gene lost 0 bases, with 8 bases spanning the gap. This chain's CDR3 is CASSQQANYGYTF. CDR3 nucleotide sequence: TGTGCCAGCAGCCAACAGGCTAACTATGGCTACACCTTC.

This chain joins TRBV10-2 and TRBJ2-7; D gene unclear. The CDR3 covers 13 residues. Germline CDR1 and CDR2: WSHSY and SAAADI. Between the trimmed V and J ends, which lost 4 bases and 2 bases, there was a span of 9 bases. CDR3 sequence (DNA): TGCGCCAGCAGTGCCCCTGGGGCCTACGAGCAGTACTTC. Translating it yields CASSAPGAYEQYF.

This chain joins TRBV15 and TRBJ2-5; D is ambiguous. The CDR3 loop spans 15 amino acids. Trimming cost V 3 bases and J 1 base, with 12 bases left between them. CDR1 LNHNV and CDR2 YYDKDF come from the germline V gene (reference sequence). CDR3 protein: CATSRTSKPQETQYF. Written as DNA, the CDR3 is TGTGCCACCAGCAGGACTTCAAAACCCCAAGAGACCCAGTACTTC. The full variable domain, with the rest looked up from reference TRBV15 and TRBJ2-5, is DAMVIQNPRYQVTQFGKPVTLSCSQTLNHNVMYWYQQKSSQAPKLLFHYYDKDFNNEADTPDNFQSRRPNTSFCFLDIRSPGLGDTAMYLCATSRTSKPQETQYFGPGTRLLVL.

This rearrangement joins TRBV30 to TRBJ2-1, with D tentatively TRBD2 (5 bases). Deletions cut 0 bases from V and 7 bases from J, with 7 bases between. The CDR3 spans 12 residues. From germline, CDR1 is GTSNPN and CDR2 SVGIG (reference sequence). The DNA of the CDR3 is TGTGCCTGGAGTGTTTCGGGAAATGAGCAGTTCTTC. This gives the protein CAWSVSGNEQFF.

This clone turned up a few times. This chain joins TRBV5-5 and TRBJ2-5, with D tentatively TRBD1 (6 bases). CDR1 is SGHKS, CDR2 YYEKEE, per germline (reference sequence). V lost 4 bases and J 7 bases, leaving 17 bases between the germline ends. The CDR3 is 14 amino acids. This CDR3 is CASSSLQQGGTQYF. CDR3 nucleotide sequence: TGTGCCAGCAGCAGCCTCCAACAGGGTGGGACCCAGTACTTC.

This clone was detected once. The chain recombines TRBV30 with TRBJ2-5; the match to TRBD2 covers 7 bases. There are 13 residues in the CDR3. Germline lookup yields CDR1 GTSNPN and CDR2 SVGIG (reference sequence). V was clipped by 4 bases and J by 3 bases; unmatched bases: 5. The CDR3: CAWNGRPEETQYF. CDR3 nucleotides: TGTGCCTGGAACGGGAGGCCCGAAGAGACCCAGTACTTC.

J is TRBJ1-5 and V is TRBV6-1; D might be TRBD1 (5 bases). The V gene lost 5 bases and the J gene lost 7 bases, with 18 bases spanning the gap. Germline V gene lookup returns CDR1 MNHNS and CDR2 SASEGT. The CDR3 has 15 residues. In DNA form, the CDR3 reads TGTGCCAGCAGTACCTGGACATTCAAGGAGCAGCCCCAGCATTTT. Translating it yields CASSTWTFKEQPQHF.